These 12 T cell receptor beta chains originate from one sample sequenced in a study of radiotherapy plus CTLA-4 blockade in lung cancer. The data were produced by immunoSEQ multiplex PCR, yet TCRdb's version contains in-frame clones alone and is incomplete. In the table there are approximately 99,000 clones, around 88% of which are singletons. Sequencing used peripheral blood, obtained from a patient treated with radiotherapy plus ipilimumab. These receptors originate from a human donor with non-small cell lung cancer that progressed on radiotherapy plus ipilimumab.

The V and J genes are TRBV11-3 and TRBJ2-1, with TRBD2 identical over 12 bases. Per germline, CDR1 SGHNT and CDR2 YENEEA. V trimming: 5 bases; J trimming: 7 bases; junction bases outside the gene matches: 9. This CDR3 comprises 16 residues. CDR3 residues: CASSAHELAGGNEQFF. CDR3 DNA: TGTGCCAGCAGCGCTCACGAGCTAGCGGGAGGGAATGAGCAGTTCTTC.

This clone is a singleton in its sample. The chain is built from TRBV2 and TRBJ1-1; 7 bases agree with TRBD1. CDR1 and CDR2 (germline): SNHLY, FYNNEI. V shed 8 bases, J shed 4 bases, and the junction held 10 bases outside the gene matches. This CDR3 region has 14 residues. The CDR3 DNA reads TGTGCCAGCGGCGGGACAGCGGTAGTCACTGAAGCTTTCTTT. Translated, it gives CASGGTAVVTEAFF. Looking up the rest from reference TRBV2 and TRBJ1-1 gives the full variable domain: EPEVTQTPSHQVTQMGQEVILRCVPISNHLYFYWYRQILGQKVEFLVSFYNNEISEKSEIFDDQFSVERPDGSNFTLKIRSTKLEDSAMYFCASGGTAVVTEAFFGQGTRLTVV.

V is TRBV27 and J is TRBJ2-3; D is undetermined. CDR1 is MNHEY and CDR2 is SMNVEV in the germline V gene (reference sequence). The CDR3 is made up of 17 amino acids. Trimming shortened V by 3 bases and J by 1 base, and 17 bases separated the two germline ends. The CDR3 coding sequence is TGTGCCAGCAGTTTGCGCGGCCGGCCCCCCGGCACAGATACGCAGTATTTT. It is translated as CASSLRGRPPGTDTQYF.

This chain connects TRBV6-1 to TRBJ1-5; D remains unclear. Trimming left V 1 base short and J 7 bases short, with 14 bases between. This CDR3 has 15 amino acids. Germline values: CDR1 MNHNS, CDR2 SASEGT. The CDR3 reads CASSEVGRVGQPQHF. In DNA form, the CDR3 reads TGTGCCAGCAGTGAAGTCGGGAGGGTAGGGCAGCCCCAGCATTTT.

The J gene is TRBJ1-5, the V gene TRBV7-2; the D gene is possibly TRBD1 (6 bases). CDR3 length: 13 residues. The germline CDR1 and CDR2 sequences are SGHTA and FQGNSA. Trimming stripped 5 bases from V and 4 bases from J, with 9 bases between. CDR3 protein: CASSTDRNQPQHF. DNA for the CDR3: TGTGCCAGCAGCACTGACAGGAATCAGCCCCAGCATTTT.

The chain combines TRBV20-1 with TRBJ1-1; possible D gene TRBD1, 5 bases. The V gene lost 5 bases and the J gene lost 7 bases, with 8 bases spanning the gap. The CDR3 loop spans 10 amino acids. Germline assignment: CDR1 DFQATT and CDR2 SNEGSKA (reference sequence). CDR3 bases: TGCAGTGCTGCGGACATTGAAGCTTTCTTT. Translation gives CSAADIEAFF.

CDR3 region: CASGERGTTDTQYF. As DNA, the CDR3 is TGTGCCAGCGGGGAGCGGGGGACCACAGATACGCAGTATTTT. The genes are TRBV6-5 and TRBJ2-3; 8 positions match TRBD2. The CDR3 extends over 14 amino acids. The germline V gene encodes CDR1 MNHEY and CDR2 SVGAGI. The V gene end was trimmed by 8 bases and the J gene end by 2 bases; junction bases not matched to a gene: 6.

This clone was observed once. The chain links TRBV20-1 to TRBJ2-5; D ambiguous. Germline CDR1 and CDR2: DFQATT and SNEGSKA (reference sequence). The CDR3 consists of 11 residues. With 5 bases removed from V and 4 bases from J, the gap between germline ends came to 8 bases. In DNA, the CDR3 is TGCAGTGCTCGTACTGGAGAGACCCAGTACTTC. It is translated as CSARTGETQYF.

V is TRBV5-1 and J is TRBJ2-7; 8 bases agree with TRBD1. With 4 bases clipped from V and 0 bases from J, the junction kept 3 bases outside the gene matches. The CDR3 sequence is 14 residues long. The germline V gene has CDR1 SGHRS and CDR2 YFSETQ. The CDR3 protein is CASSPDRGSYEQYF. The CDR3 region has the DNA TGCGCCAGCAGCCCTGACAGGGGCTCCTACGAGCAGTACTTC.

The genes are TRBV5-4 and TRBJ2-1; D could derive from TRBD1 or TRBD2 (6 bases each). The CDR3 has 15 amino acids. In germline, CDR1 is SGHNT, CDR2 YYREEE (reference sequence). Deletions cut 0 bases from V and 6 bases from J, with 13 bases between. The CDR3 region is CASSLEPRGGNEQFF. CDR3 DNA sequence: TGTGCCAGCAGCTTGGAACCCAGGGGAGGCAATGAGCAGTTCTTC.

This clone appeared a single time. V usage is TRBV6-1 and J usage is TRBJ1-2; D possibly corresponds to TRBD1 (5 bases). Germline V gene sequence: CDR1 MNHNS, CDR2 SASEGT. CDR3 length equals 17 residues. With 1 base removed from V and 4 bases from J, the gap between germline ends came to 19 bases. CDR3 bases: TGTGCCAGCAGTGAAGAAGGGCCGGGGCGCCCTCTCTATGGCTACACCTTC. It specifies CASSEEGPGRPLYGYTF.

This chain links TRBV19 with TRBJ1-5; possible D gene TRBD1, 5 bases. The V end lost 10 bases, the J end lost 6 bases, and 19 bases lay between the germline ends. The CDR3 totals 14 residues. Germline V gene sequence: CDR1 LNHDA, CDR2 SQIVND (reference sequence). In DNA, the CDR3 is TGTGCCACCTTCGACCGGGGCGACACTCAGCCCCAGCATTTT. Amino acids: CATFDRGDTQPQHF.